What follows is one T cell receptor (beta chain) and its context. Its antigen is not identified. This entry belongs to a study of radiotherapy plus CTLA-4 blockade in lung cancer. Study-level information: Objective responses arose in roughly 18% of patients, and around 32% experienced disease control. Whole-study findings and limits: TCR clones of tumor origin grew in blood after radiotherapy plus ipilimumab. The best prediction of response reportedly came from early blood T cell clone dynamics, with interferon-beta.

Assay used: immunoSEQ multiplex PCR; TCRdb lists only in-frame clones, some missing. This table holds some 87,000 clones, about four fifths found once. The CDR3 has 15 residues. Trimming removed 5 bases from V and 0 bases from J, with 13 bases in between. From germline, CDR1 is KGHSY and CDR2 FQNENV. Focal radiation plus CTLA-4 blockade with ipilimumab was administered to patients who had chemo-refractory metastatic non-small-cell lung cancer. This receptor was identified in a human donor with non-small cell lung cancer that progressed on radiotherapy plus ipilimumab. The chain links TRBV16 to TRBJ1-1; perhaps TRBD1 as D (6 bases). The sequenced sample was peripheral blood, obtained from a patient treated with radiotherapy plus ipilimumab. For the CDR3, the DNA is TGTGCCAGCAGCGTCCTCGGGGGCATGAACACTGAAGCTTTCTTT. Its protein is CASSVLGGMNTEAFF. Full variable domain (outside the CDR3, taken from reference TRBV16 and TRBJ1-1): GEEVAQTPKHLVRGEGQKAKLYCAPIKGHSYVFWYQQVLKNEFKFLISFQNENVFDETGMPKERFSAKCLPNSPCSLEIQATKLEDSAVYFCASSVLGGMNTEAFFGQGTRLTVV.